The 28 T cell receptor beta chains given below trace back to one sample, sequenced in a study of post-analysis software for immune sequencing data (dated by TCRdb to between 2014 and 2017). Library preparation employed PCR. The listed sequencing device is Illumina HiSeq 2500. Unique molecular identifiers were incorporated into TCR beta cDNA libraries to reduce PCR and sequencing biases. TCRdb took the public reads, trimmed them with fastp at Q25, ran MiXCR for clone calling and kept in-frame beta chains. Every entry covers one CDR3 protein and lists the most common genes and DNA from its rows. The sample yields some 450,000 distinct CDR3 sequences; roughly 45% were counted once. The biggest ten clones account for roughly an eighth of the sample. Overall study outcomes, separate from this receptor: Significantly higher frequencies in patients than in controls were found for roughly 5 TRBV segments, including TRBV5-6, TRBV5-1 and TRBV20-1.

These receptors are not linked to any known antigen. Sequenced: blood. These receptors all stem from a girl aged 10-17 years with multiple sclerosis.

The V and J genes are TRBV15 and TRBJ2-3, with D perhaps TRBD2 (6 bases). V was pared by 1 base and J by 4 bases, with 9 bases between. The V gene's germline CDR1 is LNHNV and CDR2 YYDKDF (reference sequence). This CDR3 is built from 14 residues. The CDR3: CATSRGGTADTQYF. The CDR3 DNA follows: TGTGCCACCAGCAGAGGCGGGACTGCAGATACGCAGTATTTT.

J is TRBJ1-1 and V is TRBV27; D uncertain. The CDR3 has 11 residues. Germline V lookup: CDR1 MNHEY, CDR2 SMNVEV (reference sequence). Trimming cost V 11 bases and J 2 bases, with 9 bases left between them. The CDR3 nucleotides read TGTGCCGGCCGTGTAAACACTGAAGCTTTCTTT. This codes for CAGRVNTEAFF.

This clonotype was seen a few times. The rearrangement uses TRBV6-6 and TRBJ2-1; 11 bases line up with TRBD2. The CDR3 consists of 17 residues. Germline V gives CDR1 MNHNY, CDR2 SVGAGI (reference sequence). V lost 0 bases to trimming and J lost 13 bases; unmatched junction nucleotides: 14. The CDR3 nucleotides read TGTGCCAGCAGTTACTCGGGGCCTAGCGGGAGGAGAGAGACCCAGTTCTTC. This codes for CASSYSGPSGRRETQFF.

The chain employs TRBV7-3 and TRBJ2-5, with D maybe TRBD2 (7 bases). Trimming stripped 5 bases from V and 5 bases from J, with 12 bases between. Germline CDR1 SGHTA, CDR2 FQGTGA. The length of the CDR3 is 13 residues. The DNA for the CDR3 is TGTGCCAGCAGCCCCAGGGGAGGGGAGACCCAGTACTTC. Translating gives CASSPRGGETQYF.

The J gene is TRBJ1-2, the V gene TRBV7-2; perhaps TRBD1 as D (6 bases). The ends were cut back, 1 base at V and 8 bases at J, with 20 bases in the middle. This CDR3 is 16 amino acids long. Germline V lookup: CDR1 SGHTA, CDR2 FQGNSA. The CDR3 DNA reads TGTGCCAGCAGCTTAGGCGGGGGAGGACAGAACGAAGGCTACACCTTC. This translates into CASSLGGGGQNEGYTF. The variable domain in full, completed from reference TRBV7-2 and TRBJ1-2, reads GAGVSQSPSNKVTEKGKDVELRCDPISGHTALYWYRQSLGQGLEFLIYFQGNSAPDKSGLPSDRFSAERTGGSVSTLTIQRTQQEDSAVYLCASSLGGGGQNEGYTFGSGTRLTVV.

The rearrangement links TRBV6-6 to TRBJ2-1; D is unclear. Germline assignment: CDR1 MNHNY and CDR2 SVGAGI (reference sequence). This CDR3 is 11 amino acids long. V lost 5 bases and J lost 6, with 5 bases in between. DNA of the CDR3: TGTGCCAGCAGTCCAGCCAATGAGCAGTTCTTC. Its translation: CASSPANEQFF.

This clonotype showed up just a few times. This chain uses TRBV28 with TRBJ2-3, with D uncertain. The V end lost 7 bases, the J end lost 4 bases, and 12 bases lay between the germline ends. The V gene's germline CDR1 is MDHEN and CDR2 SYDVKM. The CDR3 is 13 residues long. The CDR3 is CASILSFADTQYF. CDR3 sequence (DNA): TGTGCCAGCATTTTGTCTTTCGCAGATACGCAGTATTTT.

The chain couples TRBV3-1 to TRBJ2-1; D is ambiguous. Per the germline V gene, CDR1 is LGHDT and CDR2 is YNNKEL (reference sequence). CDR3 length: 17 amino acids. Trimming removed 4 bases from V and 0 bases from J, with 16 bases in between. The DNA of the CDR3 is TGTGCCAGCAGCCCGCCCGAAGATCTCAACTCCTACAATGAGCAGTTCTTC. Encoded protein: CASSPPEDLNSYNEQFF.

J is TRBJ2-5 and V is TRBV6-6; D is tentatively TRBD1 or TRBD2 (5 bases each). The J call is uncertain, as TRBJ2-7 better fits the DNA end. The germline V gene encodes CDR1 MNHNY and CDR2 SVGAGI (reference sequence). The CDR3 covers 12 residues. This chain's CDR3 is CASARDGGEQYF. Written as DNA, the CDR3 is TGTGCCAGCGCTCGGGACGGAGGCGAGCAGTACTTC.

The chain employs TRBV20-1 and TRBJ1-2, with D perhaps matching TRBD1 (6 bases). In germline, CDR1 is DFQATT, CDR2 SNEGSKA (reference sequence). CDR3 length equals 13 residues. Trimming took 0 bases from V and 2 from J, leaving 7 bases between them. Written as DNA, the CDR3 is TGCAGTGCTAGAGATGACAGGAACTATGGCTACACCTTC. This translates into CSARDDRNYGYTF.

This clonotype has just a few counts. The chain links TRBV7-8 to TRBJ2-7; D remains ambiguous. The CDR3 has 16 residues. V dropped 3 bases and J dropped 0 bases, with 15 bases sitting between them. Germline CDR1 reads SGHVS; CDR2 reads FQNEAQ. The CDR3: CASSLGGARSSYEQYF. The CDR3 region has the DNA TGTGCCAGCAGCTTGGGCGGAGCACGAAGCTCCTACGAGCAGTACTTC.

This clonotype was detected a few times. The chain links TRBV19 to TRBJ2-3; possible D gene TRBD2, 6 bases. CDR3 length: 16 amino acids. With 3 bases removed from V and 2 bases from J, the gap between germline ends came to 15 bases. Germline V gene sequence: CDR1 LNHDA, CDR2 SQIVND (reference sequence). The CDR3 protein is CASSMGVERATDTQYF. The CDR3 DNA sequence: TGTGCCAGTAGTATGGGTGTGGAGCGGGCCACAGATACGCAGTATTTT. The full variable domain, completed using reference TRBV19 and TRBJ2-3, is DGGITQSPKYLFRKEGQNVTLSCEQNLNHDAMYWYRQDPGQGLRLIYYSQIVNDFQKGDIAEGYSVSREKKESFPLTVTSAQKNPTAFYLCASSMGVERATDTQYFGPGTRLTVL.

V gene TRBV20-1 combines with J gene TRBJ2-1; 9 positions match TRBD2. V lost 0 bases, J lost 10 bases, and 4 bases stayed unmatched. The CDR3 covers 13 residues. Per the germline V gene, CDR1 is DFQATT and CDR2 is SNEGSKA (reference sequence). The DNA for the CDR3 is TGCAGTGCTAGAGAGACGCTAGCGGGAGAGCAGTTCTTC. Translating gives CSARETLAGEQFF.

This clonotype occurred a few times. CDR3 residues: CSARSVGGDGYTF. Here the CDR3 DNA reads TGCAGTGCTAGATCAGTAGGGGGGGATGGCTACACCTTC. The chain couples TRBV20-1 to TRBJ1-2, with D perhaps matching TRBD1 (6 bases). This CDR3 region has 13 residues. Germline CDR1 is DFQATT and CDR2 is SNEGSKA (reference sequence). The V and J ends lost 2 bases and 6 bases respectively, with 13 bases between them.

This clonotype was counted a few times. One junction end disagrees with the germline gene, perhaps due to a read error. The chain joins TRBV4-2 to TRBJ2-5; D call uncertain. The V gene's germline CDR1 is LGHNA and CDR2 YNFKEQ. CDR3 length: 15 amino acids. The CDR3 DNA sequence: TGTGCCAGCAGCCAAGGAGTCGGAGATCAAGAGGCCCAGTACTTC. The encoded protein is CASSQGVGDQEAQYF.

The chain couples TRBV12-3 or TRBV12-4 to TRBJ1-2; 9 nucleotides align to TRBD1. This CDR3 contains 13 residues. V lost 8 bases and J lost 8; bases outside the gene matches: 9. CDR3 sequence reads: CASRATGGLGYTF. The CDR3 region has the DNA TGTGCCAGCCGCGCGACAGGGGGTCTGGGCTACACCTTC.

This clonotype came up a few times. V is TRBV13 and J is TRBJ2-7, with 7 nucleotides matching TRBD1. Germline CDR1 reads PRHDT; CDR2 reads FYEKMQ (reference sequence). V shed 3 bases, J shed 8 bases, and the junction held 13 bases outside the gene matches. The CDR3 spans 15 residues. The CDR3 region has the DNA TGTGCCAGCAGCTTCCGGACAGGAGGAGTAGTCCAGCAGTACTTC. It specifies CASSFRTGGVVQQYF.

The table lists this clonotype with a few counts. V gene TRBV9 combines with J gene TRBJ2-7; D possibly corresponds to TRBD2 (6 bases). CDR1 is SGDLS and CDR2 is YYNGEE in the germline V gene. V was pared by 4 bases and J by 0 bases, with 14 bases between. CDR3 length: 15 residues. The CDR3 reads CASSLGDSGSYEQYF. In DNA form, the CDR3 reads TGTGCCAGCAGCCTAGGGGACTCTGGCTCCTACGAGCAGTACTTC.

This chain links TRBV24-1 with TRBJ1-1; tentatively, D is TRBD1 (5 bases). CDR1 KGHDR and CDR2 SFDVKD come from the germline V gene. This CDR3 comprises 16 residues. Trimming took 5 bases from V and 4 from J, leaving 19 bases between them. The CDR3 is CATSATPGSRGTEAFF. The CDR3 DNA sequence: TGTGCCACCAGTGCTACTCCCGGGTCGAGGGGCACTGAAGCTTTCTTT.

This chain connects TRBV10-3 to TRBJ1-1; D is perhaps TRBD1 (6 bases). V shed 6 bases and J shed 6 bases, with 14 bases lying between them. Germline V gene lookup returns CDR1 ENHRY and CDR2 SYGVKD. The CDR3 totals 13 residues. CDR3 in amino acids: CAIRRGSGAEAFF. The CDR3 region has the DNA TGTGCCATCAGAAGGGGGTCCGGGGCTGAAGCTTTCTTT.

The chain combines TRBV6-6 with TRBJ1-4; 7 positions match TRBD1. V shed 6 bases and J 4 bases; nucleotides not matched to a gene: 5. Germline V lookup: CDR1 MNHNY, CDR2 SVGAGI (reference sequence). This CDR3 region has 14 residues. CDR3 region: CASRLGQNNEKLFF. Here the CDR3 DNA reads TGTGCCAGCAGGTTGGGACAGAATAATGAAAAACTGTTTTTT.

The chain has TRBV4-3 and TRBJ1-4; D is unresolved. Germline V gene data show CDR1 as LGHNA and CDR2 as YSLEER. CDR3 size: 14 residues. Trimming removed 0 bases from V and 7 bases from J, with 9 bases in between. The CDR3 DNA reads as TGCGCCAGCAGCCAAGATGGGGAACCTGAAAAACTGTTTTTT. It specifies CASSQDGEPEKLFF.

This clonotype was counted a few times. The V gene is TRBV7-9, the J gene TRBJ2-1; tentative D call: TRBD1 (6 bases). CDR3 length equals 12 residues. Germline CDR1 SEHNR, CDR2 FQNEAQ (reference sequence). With 4 bases removed from V and 15 bases from J, the gap between germline ends came to 16 bases. The CDR3 DNA follows: TGTGCCAGCAGCTACTTCCGGGACACCTCGTTCTTC. Translating gives CASSYFRDTSFF.

The DNA of the CDR3 is TGCGCCAGCAGCCAAGATGGGGCCAGGGTCTACGAGCAGTACTTC. It yields the protein CASSQDGARVYEQYF. The V gene is TRBV4-1, the J gene TRBJ2-7; D might be TRBD1 (5 bases). Germline V lookup: CDR1 MGHRA, CDR2 YSYEKL. This CDR3 region has 15 residues. Trimming removed 0 bases from V and 3 bases from J, with 12 bases in between.

The CDR3 bases are TGTGCCACCAGCAGACCTGACACGACAGAGCAGTACTTC. Translation: CATSRPDTTEQYF. This chain connects TRBV15 to TRBJ2-7; D is undetermined. The CDR3 spans 13 residues. The germline gives CDR1 LNHNV, CDR2 YYDKDF (reference sequence). The V end was cut by 2 bases, the J end by 7 bases, with 12 bases between.

This clonotype was counted a few times. This rearrangement joins TRBV29-1 to TRBJ2-7; D is possibly TRBD1 (7 bases). V was clipped by 3 bases and J by 2 bases, with 11 bases between them. The CDR3 covers 13 residues. The germline CDR1 and CDR2 sequences are SQVTM and ANQGSEA. The CDR3: CSVEGGQPYEQYF. CDR3 in DNA: TGCAGCGTTGAGGGGGGACAGCCCTACGAGCAGTACTTC.

This chain connects TRBV7-2 to TRBJ1-5; TRBD1 might be the D (6 bases). CDR1 is SGHTA and CDR2 is FQGNSA in the germline V gene. Trimming left V 5 bases short and J 3 bases short, with 11 bases between. CDR3 length: 14 amino acids. DNA for the CDR3: TGTGCCAGCAGCAGGACAGTGCACAATCAGCCCCAGCATTTT. Protein: CASSRTVHNQPQHF.

V and J are TRBV12-3 or TRBV12-4 and TRBJ1-2; D ambiguous. Trimming removed 6 bases at V and 2 bases at J, with 10 bases between. CDR3 size: 13 residues. CDR3 nucleotides: TGTGCCAGCAGCTCCGGGAGCAACTATGGCTACACCTTC. This translates into CASSSGSNYGYTF.